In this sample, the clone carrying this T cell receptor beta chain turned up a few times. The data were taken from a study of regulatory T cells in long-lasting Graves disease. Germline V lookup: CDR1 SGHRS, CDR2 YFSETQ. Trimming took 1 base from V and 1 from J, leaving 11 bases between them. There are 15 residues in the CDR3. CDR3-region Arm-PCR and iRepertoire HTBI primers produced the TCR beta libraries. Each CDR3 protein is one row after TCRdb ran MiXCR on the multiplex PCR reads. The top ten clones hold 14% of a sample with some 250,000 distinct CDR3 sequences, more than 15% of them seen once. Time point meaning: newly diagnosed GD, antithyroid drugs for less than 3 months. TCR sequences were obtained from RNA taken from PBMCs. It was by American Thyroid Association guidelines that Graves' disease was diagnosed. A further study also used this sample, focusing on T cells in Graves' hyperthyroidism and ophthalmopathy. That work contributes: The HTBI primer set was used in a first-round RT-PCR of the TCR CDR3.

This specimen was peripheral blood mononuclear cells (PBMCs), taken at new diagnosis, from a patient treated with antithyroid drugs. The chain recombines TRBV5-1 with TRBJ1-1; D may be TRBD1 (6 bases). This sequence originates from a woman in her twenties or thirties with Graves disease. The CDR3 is CASSLKGRGNTEAFF. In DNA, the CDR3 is TGCGCCAGCAGCTTGAAGGGCAGGGGGAACACTGAAGCTTTCTTT.